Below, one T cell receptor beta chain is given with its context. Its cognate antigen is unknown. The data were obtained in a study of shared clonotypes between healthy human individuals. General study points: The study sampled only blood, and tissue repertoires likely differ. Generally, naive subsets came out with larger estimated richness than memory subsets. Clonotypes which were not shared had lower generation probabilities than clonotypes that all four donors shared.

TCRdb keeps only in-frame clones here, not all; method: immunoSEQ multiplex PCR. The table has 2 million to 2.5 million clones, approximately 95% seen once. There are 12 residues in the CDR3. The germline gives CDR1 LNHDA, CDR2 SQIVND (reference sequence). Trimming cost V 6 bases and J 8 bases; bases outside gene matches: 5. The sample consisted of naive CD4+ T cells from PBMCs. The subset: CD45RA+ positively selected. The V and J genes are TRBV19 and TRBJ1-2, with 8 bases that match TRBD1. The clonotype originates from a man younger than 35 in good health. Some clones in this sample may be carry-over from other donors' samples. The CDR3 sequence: CASSQDREGYTF. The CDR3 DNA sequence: TGTGCCAGTAGCCAGGACAGGGAAGGCTACACCTTC. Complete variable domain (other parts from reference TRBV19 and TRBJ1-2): DGGITQSPKYLFRKEGQNVTLSCEQNLNHDAMYWYRQDPGQGLRLIYYSQIVNDFQKGDIAEGYSVSREKKESFPLTVTSAQKNPTAFYLCASSQDREGYTFGSGTRLTVV.